This T cell receptor beta chain originates from a study of T cell clusters in autoimmune cytopenias. CDR1 is MNHEY, CDR2 SVGAGI, per germline. The CDR3 has 15 residues. TRB was amplified by touch-down multiplex PCR, primer pools A and B combined. TCRdb reprocessed the multiplex PCR reads and keeps a single row for each CDR3 protein, giving no DNA. With under 15,000 distinct CDR3 sequences in the sample, the ten largest clones hold 3% to 3.5%. TRB was amplified from around 0.25 ug of peripheral blood genomic DNA per sample. Specimen: peripheral blood. The receptor's source is a human donor with an autoimmune cytopenia or autoimmune hepatitis (not recorded which). The gene calls are TRBV6-5 and TRBJ2-2. The CDR3 region is CASQGQVLLTGELFF.